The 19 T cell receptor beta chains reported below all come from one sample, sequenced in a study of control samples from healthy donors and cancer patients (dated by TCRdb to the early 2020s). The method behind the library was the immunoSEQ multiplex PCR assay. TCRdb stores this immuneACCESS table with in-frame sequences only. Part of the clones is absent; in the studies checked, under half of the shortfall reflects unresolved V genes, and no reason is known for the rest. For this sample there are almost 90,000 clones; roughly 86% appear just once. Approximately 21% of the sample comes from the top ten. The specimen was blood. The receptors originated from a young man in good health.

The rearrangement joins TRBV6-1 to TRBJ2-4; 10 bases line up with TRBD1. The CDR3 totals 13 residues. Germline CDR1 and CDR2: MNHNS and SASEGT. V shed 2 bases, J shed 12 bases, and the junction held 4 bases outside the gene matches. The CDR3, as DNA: TGTGCCAGCAGTGAAAGGGGGGACAGGGGTCAGTACTTC. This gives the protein CASSERGDRGQYF.

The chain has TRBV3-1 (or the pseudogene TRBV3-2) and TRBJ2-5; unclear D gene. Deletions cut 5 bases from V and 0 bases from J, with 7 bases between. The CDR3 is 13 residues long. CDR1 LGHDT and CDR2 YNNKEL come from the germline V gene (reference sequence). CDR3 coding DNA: TGTGCCAGCAGCGGTGGGTACCAAGAGACCCAGTACTTC. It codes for CASSGGYQETQYF.

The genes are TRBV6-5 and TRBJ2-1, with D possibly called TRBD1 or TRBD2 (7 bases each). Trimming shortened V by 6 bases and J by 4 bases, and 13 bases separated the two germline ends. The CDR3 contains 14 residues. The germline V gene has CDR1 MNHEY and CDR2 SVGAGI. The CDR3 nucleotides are TGTGCCAGCAGATCCAGGGGGGGGTACAATGAGCAGTTCTTC. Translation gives CASRSRGGYNEQFF.

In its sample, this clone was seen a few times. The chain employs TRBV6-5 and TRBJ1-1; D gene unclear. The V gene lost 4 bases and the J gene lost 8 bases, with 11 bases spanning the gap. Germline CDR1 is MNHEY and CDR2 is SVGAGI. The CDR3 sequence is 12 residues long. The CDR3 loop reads CASSSGGAEAFF. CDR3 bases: TGTGCCAGCAGTTCAGGTGGAGCCGAAGCTTTCTTT.

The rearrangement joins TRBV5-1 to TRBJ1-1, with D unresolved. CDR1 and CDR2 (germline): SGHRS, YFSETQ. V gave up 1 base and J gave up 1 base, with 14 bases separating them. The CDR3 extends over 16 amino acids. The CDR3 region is CASSLTEGGSNTEAFF. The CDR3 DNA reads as TGCGCCAGCAGCTTGACTGAGGGAGGGTCGAACACTGAAGCTTTCTTT.

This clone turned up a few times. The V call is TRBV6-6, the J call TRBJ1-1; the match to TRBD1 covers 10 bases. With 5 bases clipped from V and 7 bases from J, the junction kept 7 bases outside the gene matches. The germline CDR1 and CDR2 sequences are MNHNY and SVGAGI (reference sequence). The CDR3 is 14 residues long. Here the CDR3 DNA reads TGTGCCAGCAGTAATCCGGGACAGGGGCGTGAAGCTTTCTTT. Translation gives CASSNPGQGREAFF.

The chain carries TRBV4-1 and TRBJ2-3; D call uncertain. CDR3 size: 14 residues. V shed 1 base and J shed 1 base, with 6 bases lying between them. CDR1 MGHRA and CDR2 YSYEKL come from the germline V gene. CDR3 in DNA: TGCGCCAGCAGCCAAGCGACGGGCACAGATACGCAGTATTTT. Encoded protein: CASSQATGTDTQYF.

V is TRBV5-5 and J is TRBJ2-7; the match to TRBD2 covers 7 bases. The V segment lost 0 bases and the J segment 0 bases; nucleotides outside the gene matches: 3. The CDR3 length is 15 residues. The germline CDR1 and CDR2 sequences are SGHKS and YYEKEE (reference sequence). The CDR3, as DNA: TGTGCCAGCAGCTTGGGGCTAGCGGTCTCCTACGAGCAGTACTTC. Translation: CASSLGLAVSYEQYF.

DNA of the CDR3: TGTGCCAGCAGTCTATCTCGCCAGCGAGAGACCCAGTACTTC. It yields the protein CASSLSRQRETQYF. This chain connects TRBV3-1 (or the pseudogene TRBV3-2) to TRBJ2-5, with D uncertain. The V end was cut by 6 bases, the J end by 4 bases, with 15 bases between. The CDR3 is made up of 14 amino acids. Looked up from germline, CDR1 is LGHDT and CDR2 is YNNKEL (reference sequence).

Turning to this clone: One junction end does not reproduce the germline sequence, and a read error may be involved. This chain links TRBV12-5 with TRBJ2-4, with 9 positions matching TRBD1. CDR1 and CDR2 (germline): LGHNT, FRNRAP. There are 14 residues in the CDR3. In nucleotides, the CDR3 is TGTGCTAGTGGTCCCTCGGGACAGGGCGTTAAAGTGCACTTC. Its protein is CASGPSGQGVKVHF.

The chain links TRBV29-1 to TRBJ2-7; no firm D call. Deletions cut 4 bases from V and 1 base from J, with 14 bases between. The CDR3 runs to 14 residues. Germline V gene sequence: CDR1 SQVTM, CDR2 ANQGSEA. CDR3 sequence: CSVGSRVTSYEQYF. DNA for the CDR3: TGCAGCGTTGGATCCAGAGTTACGTCCTACGAGCAGTACTTC.

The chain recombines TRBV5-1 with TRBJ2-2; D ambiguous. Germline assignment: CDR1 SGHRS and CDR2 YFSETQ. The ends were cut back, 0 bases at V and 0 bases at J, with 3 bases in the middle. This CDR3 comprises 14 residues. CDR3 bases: TGCGCCAGCAGCTTGGGCACGAACACCGGGGAGCTGTTTTTT. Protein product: CASSLGTNTGELFF.

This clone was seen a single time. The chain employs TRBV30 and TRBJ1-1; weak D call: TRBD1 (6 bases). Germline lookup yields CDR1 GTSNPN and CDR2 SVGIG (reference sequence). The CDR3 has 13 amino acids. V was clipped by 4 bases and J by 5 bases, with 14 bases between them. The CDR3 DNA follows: TGTGCCTGGACCTCACAGGGTCGGACTGAAGCTTTCTTT. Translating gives CAWTSQGRTEAFF.

The CDR3 is CAWRRQGAAGNTIYF. CDR3 sequence (DNA): TGTGCCTGGAGGAGGCAGGGGGCGGCTGGAAACACCATATATTTT. This sequence joins TRBV30 and TRBJ1-3, with 8 bases aligning to TRBD1. Germline CDR1 and CDR2: GTSNPN and SVGIG (reference sequence). This CDR3 has 15 amino acids. Trimming took 3 bases from V and 2 from J; bases not matched to a gene: 6.

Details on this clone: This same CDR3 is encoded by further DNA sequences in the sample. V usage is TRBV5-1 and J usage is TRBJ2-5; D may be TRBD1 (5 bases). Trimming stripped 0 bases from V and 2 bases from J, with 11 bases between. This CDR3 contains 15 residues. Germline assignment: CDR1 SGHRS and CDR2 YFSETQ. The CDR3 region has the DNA TGCGCCAGCAGCTTGGCCTCAGGGTCACAAGAGACCCAGTACTTC. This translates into CASSLASGSQETQYF.

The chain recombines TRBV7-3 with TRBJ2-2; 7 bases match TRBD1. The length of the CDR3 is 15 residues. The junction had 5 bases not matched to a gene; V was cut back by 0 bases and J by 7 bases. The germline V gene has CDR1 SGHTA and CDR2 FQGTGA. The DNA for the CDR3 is TGTGCCAGCAGCTTAACGCAACAGGGGAGCGGGGAGCTGTTTTTT. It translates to CASSLTQQGSGELFF. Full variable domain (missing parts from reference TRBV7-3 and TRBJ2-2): GAGVSQTPSNKVTEKGKYVELRCDPISGHTALYWYRQSLGQGPEFLIYFQGTGAADDSGLPNDRFFAVRPEGSVSTLKIQRTERGDSAVYLCASSLTQQGSGELFFGEGSRLTVL.

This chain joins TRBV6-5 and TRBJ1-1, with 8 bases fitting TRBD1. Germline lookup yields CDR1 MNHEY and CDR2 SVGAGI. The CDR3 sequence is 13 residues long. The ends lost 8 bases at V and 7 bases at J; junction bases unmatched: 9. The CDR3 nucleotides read TGTGCCAGCGGCCCGACAGGGGACATTGAAGCTTTCTTT. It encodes CASGPTGDIEAFF.

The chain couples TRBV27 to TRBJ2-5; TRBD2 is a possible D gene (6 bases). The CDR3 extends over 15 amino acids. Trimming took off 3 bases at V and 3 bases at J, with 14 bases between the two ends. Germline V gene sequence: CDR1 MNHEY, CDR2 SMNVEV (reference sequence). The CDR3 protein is CASSFSAGTEETQYF. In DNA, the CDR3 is TGTGCCAGCAGTTTTTCGGCAGGGACTGAAGAGACCCAGTACTTC.

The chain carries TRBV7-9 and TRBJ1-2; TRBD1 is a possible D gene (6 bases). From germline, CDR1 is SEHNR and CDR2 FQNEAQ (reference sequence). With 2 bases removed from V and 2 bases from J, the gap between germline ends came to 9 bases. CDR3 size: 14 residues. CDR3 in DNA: TGTGCCAGCAGCTTAAAAGGACAGAACTATGGCTACACCTTC. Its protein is CASSLKGQNYGYTF.